These T cell receptor beta chains were read from a single sample in a study of glioma-infiltrating T cells. TCRdb fed the multiplex PCR reads into MiXCR, producing one record per CDR3 protein. Here the sample spans roughly 100,000 distinct CDR3 sequences, about 30% being singletons. Material for sequencing was glioma tissue, nonneoplastic brain tissue, or PBMCs (not recorded which). These receptor sequences come from a human donor with low-grade glioma or glioblastoma, undergoing nonglioma brain surgery, or in good health (not recorded which). Both conserved end residues are part of each CDR3. The D gene is left open where the match is weak. Size values are once, few and many counts, or a class for expanded clones, and some rows have none.

TRBV7-2	TRBD1	NA	TRBJ2-7	CASSRDRGYYEQYF	TGTGCCAGCAGCCGGGACAGGGGGTACTACGAGCAGTACTTC
TRBV7-3	TRBD1	many	TRBJ2-1	CASAGQGGLMYNEQFF	TGTGCCAGCGCTGGACAGGGGGGTTTAATGTACAATGAGCAGTTCTTC
TRBV15	TRBD2	many	TRBJ2-1	CATSSNIAGPGGEQFF	TGTGCCACCAGCAGCAACATAGCGGGGCCGGGTGGTGAGCAGTTCTTC
TRBV6-2/TRBV6-3	NA	many	TRBJ2-3	CASSYRRDGGRATDTQYF	TGTGCCAGCAGTTACAGAAGGGACGGGGGACGCGCCACAGATACGCAGTATTTT
TRBV7-9	TRBD1	NA	TRBJ1-1	CASSLETGGNTEAFF	TGTGCCAGCAGCTTAGAAACAGGGGGGAACACTGAAGCTTTCTTT
TRBV30	NA	NA	TRBJ1-4	CAWSVRRGYEKLFF	TGTGCCTGGAGTGTAAGGCGGGGCTATGAAAAACTGTTTTTT
TRBV7-2	NA	many	TRBJ1-1	CASSLQSPTLNTEAFF	TGTGCCAGCAGCTTACAGTCCCCAACGCTTAACACTGAAGCTTTCTTT
TRBV7-9	NA	many	TRBJ2-1	CASSLARGGDRSYNEQFF	TGTGCCAGCAGCTTAGCTAGGGGGGGAGATAGGTCCTACAATGAGCAGTTCTTC
TRBV6-1	TRBD2	NA	TRBJ2-1	CASSQESGASYNEQFF	TGTGCCAGCAGCCAAGAGAGCGGGGCATCCTACAATGAGCAGTTCTTC
TRBV12-3/TRBV12-4	NA	NA	TRBJ1-1	CASSLRRPNTEAFF	TGTGCCAGCAGTTTGCGTCGGCCGAACACTGAAGCTTTCTTT
TRBV5-4	NA	NA	TRBJ1-1	CASTLDVYTEAFF	TGTGCCAGCACATTGGATGTCTACACTGAAGCTTTCTTT
TRBV5-1	NA	NA	TRBJ2-1	CASSMHQGIEQFF	TGCGCCAGCAGCATGCACCAGGGTATTGAGCAGTTCTTC